These T cell receptor beta chains were read from a single sample in a study of vaccination and CD4 T cells after COVID-19. No antigen has been assigned to these receptors. TCRdb passed the PCR reads through MiXCR, listing each CDR3 protein once. The sample holds under 25,000 distinct CDR3 sequences, 58% seen once. What was sequenced was CD4+ T cells from blood, cultured in vitro. These receptors came from a human donor who had recovered from COVID-19. Each CDR3 is given with its conserved first and last residue.

len: 15
v_gene: TRBV11-1
j_gene: TRBJ1-1
CDR3aa: CASSIGGAVNTEAFF

len: 14
v_gene: TRBV7-9
j_gene: TRBJ1-2
CDR3aa: CASSLGANSYGYTF

len: 14
v_gene: TRBV20-1
j_gene: TRBJ1-6
CDR3aa: CSASTGGAGSPLHF

len: 16
v_gene: TRBV11-2
j_gene: TRBJ2-6
CDR3aa: CASSKTPSSGANVLTF

len: 12
v_gene: TRBV25-1
j_gene: TRBJ1-1
CDR3aa: CASSEYGTEAFF

len: 16
v_gene: TRBV7-2
j_gene: TRBJ1-3
CDR3aa: CASSLDGSNTGNTIYF

len: 15
v_gene: TRBV7-2
j_gene: TRBJ2-5
CDR3aa: CASSPRGTTQETQYF

len: 16
v_gene: TRBV6-1
j_gene: TRBJ2-3
CDR3aa: CASRTEKTGRTDTQYF

len: 12
v_gene: TRBV6-5
j_gene: TRBJ1-2
CDR3aa: CASSYPSGLTTF

len: 16
v_gene: TRBV11-2
j_gene: TRBJ2-5
CDR3aa: CASSLGIWNRVETQYF

len: 14
v_gene: TRBV6-1
j_gene: TRBJ2-7
CDR3aa: CASSRGGFSYEQYF

len: 11
v_gene: TRBV7-2
j_gene: TRBJ1-1
CDR3aa: CASSLTTEAFF

len: 15
v_gene: TRBV15
j_gene: TRBJ2-1
CDR3aa: CATSRDPPSYNEQFF

len: 14
v_gene: TRBV2
j_gene: TRBJ1-2
CDR3aa: CASRAQGSSYGYTF

len: 16
v_gene: TRBV19
j_gene: TRBJ2-7
CDR3aa: CASSIPHRTVAYEQYF

len: 14
v_gene: TRBV15
j_gene: TRBJ1-2
CDR3aa: CATSSGGQVYGYTF

len: 14
v_gene: TRBV6-1
j_gene: TRBJ1-2
CDR3aa: CASGGDRGLYGYTF

len: 15
v_gene: TRBV27
j_gene: TRBJ2-7
CDR3aa: CASRMAGGSGYEQYF

len: 13
v_gene: TRBV7-3
j_gene: TRBJ2-2
CDR3aa: CASSLTRTGELFF

len: 13
v_gene: TRBV24-1
j_gene: TRBJ2-5
CDR3aa: CATSGQKEETQYF

len: 14
v_gene: TRBV20-1
j_gene: TRBJ1-2
CDR3aa: CSAKTGTGAYGYTF

len: 16
v_gene: TRBV7-2
j_gene: TRBJ2-6
CDR3aa: CASSLNFRAGANVLTF

len: 13
v_gene: TRBV6-1
j_gene: TRBJ1-5
CDR3aa: CASRRQGLQPQHF

len: 13
v_gene: TRBV7-6
j_gene: TRBJ1-2
CDR3aa: CASSPTLRGSYTF

len: 12
v_gene: TRBV7-3
j_gene: TRBJ2-2
CDR3aa: CASSSDAGELFF

len: 13
v_gene: TRBV30
j_gene: TRBJ1-3
CDR3aa: CAWRVWVGNTIYF

len: 14
v_gene: TRBV5-1
j_gene: TRBJ2-7
CDR3aa: CASTGTPGIEEQYF

len: 14
v_gene: TRBV2
j_gene: TRBJ1-5
CDR3aa: CASRRGTSDQPQHF